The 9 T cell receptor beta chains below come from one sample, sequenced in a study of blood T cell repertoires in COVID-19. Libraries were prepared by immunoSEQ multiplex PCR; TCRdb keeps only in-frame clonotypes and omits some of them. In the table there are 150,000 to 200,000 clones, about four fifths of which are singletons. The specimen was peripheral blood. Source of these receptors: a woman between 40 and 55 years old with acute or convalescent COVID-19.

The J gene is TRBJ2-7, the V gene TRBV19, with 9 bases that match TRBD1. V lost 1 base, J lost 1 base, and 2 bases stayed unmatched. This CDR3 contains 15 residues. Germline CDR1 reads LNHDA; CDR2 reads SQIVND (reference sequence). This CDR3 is CASSIGQGGSYEQYF. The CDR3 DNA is TGTGCCAGTAGTATAGGACAGGGGGGGTCCTACGAGCAGTACTTC.

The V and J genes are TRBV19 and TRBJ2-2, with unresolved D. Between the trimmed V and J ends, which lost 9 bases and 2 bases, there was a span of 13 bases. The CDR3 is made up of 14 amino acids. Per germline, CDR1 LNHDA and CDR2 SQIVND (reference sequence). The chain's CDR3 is CASRPSRNTGELFF. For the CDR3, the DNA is TGTGCCAGCCGCCCGAGTAGAAACACCGGGGAGCTGTTTTTT.

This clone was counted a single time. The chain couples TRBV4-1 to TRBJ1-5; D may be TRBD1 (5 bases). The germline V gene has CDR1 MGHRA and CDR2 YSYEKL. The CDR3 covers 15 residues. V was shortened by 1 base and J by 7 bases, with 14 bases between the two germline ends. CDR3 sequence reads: CASSQGGGGGQPQHF. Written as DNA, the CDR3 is TGCGCCAGCAGCCAAGGTGGGGGGGGTGGACAGCCCCAGCATTTT.

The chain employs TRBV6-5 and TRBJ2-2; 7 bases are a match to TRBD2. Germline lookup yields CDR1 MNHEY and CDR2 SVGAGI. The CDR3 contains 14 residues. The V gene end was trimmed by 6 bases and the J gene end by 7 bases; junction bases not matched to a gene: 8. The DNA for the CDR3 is TGTGCCAGCAGGGGGAGGGGTATTGGCGGGGAGCTGTTTTTT. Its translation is CASRGRGIGGELFF.

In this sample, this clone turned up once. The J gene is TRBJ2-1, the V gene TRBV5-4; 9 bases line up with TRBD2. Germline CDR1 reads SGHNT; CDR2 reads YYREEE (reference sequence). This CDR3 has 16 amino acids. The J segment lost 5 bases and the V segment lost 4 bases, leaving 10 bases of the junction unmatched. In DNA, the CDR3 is TGTGCCAGCAGCCCGGCGGGCGGGAGGGTGGACAATGAGCAGTTCTTC. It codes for CASSPAGGRVDNEQFF.

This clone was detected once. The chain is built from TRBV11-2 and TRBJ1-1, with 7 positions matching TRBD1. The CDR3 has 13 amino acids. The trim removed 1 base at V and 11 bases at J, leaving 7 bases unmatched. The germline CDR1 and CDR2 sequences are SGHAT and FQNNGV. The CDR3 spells CASSLALQGLAFF. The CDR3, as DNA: TGTGCCAGCAGCTTAGCCCTACAGGGGTTGGCTTTCTTT.

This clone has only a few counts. The CDR3 sequence: CASSVGRGISGSQDEQYF. The CDR3, as DNA: TGTGCCAGCAGCGTAGGTCGCGGCATTAGCGGGAGCCAAGACGAGCAGTACTTC. The V gene is TRBV9, the J gene TRBJ2-7; 9 bases agree with TRBD2. The CDR3 has 18 residues. The junction had 15 bases not matched to a gene; V was cut back by 0 bases and J by 5 bases. Per the germline V gene, CDR1 is SGDLS and CDR2 is YYNGEE.

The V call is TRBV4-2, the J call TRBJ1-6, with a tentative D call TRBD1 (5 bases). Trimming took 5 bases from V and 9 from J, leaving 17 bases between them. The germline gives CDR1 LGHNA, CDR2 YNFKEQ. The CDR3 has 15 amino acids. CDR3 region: CASSGSGTTISPLHF. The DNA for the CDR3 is TGTGCCAGCAGCGGAAGCGGGACGACAATTTCACCCCTCCACTTT.

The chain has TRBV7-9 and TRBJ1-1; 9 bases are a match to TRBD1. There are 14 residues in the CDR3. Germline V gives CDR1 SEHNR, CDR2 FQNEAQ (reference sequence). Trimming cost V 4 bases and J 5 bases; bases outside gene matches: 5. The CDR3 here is CASSSGQGKTEAFF. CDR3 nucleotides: TGTGCCAGCAGCTCCGGACAGGGGAAGACTGAAGCTTTCTTT.